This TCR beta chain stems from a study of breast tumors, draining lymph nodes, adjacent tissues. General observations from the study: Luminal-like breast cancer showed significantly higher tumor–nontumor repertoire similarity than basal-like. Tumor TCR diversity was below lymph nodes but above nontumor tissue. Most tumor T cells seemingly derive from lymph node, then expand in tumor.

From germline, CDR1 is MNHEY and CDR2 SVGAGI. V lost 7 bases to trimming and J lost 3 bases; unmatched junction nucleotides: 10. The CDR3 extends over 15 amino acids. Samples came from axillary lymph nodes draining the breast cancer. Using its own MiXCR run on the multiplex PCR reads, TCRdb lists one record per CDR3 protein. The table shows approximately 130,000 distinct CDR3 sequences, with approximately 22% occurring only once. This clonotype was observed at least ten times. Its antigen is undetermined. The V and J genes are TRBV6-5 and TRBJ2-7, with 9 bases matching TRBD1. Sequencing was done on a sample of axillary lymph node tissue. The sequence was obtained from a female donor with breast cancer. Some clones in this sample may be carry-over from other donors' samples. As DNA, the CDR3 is TGTGCCAGCACGAGGAGACAGGGGGAGTTCTACGAGCAGTACTTC. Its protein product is CASTRRQGEFYEQYF.